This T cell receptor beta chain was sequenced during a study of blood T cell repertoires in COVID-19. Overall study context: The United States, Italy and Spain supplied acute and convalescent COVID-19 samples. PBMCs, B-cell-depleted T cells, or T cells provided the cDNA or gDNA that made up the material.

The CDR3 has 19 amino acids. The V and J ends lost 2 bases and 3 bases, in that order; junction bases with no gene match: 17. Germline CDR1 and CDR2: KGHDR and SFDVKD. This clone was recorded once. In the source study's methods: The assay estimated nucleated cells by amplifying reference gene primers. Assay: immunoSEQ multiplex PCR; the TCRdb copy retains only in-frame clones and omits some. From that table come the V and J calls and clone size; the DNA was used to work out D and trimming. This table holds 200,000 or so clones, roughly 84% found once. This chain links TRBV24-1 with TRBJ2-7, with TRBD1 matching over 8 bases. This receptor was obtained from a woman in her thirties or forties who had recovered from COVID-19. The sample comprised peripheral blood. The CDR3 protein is CATSDYDRGNGLGDYEQYF. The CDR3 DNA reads TGTGCCACCAGTGATTACGACAGGGGCAATGGTCTAGGGGACTACGAGCAGTACTTC.